These 16 T cell receptor beta chains originate from one sample sequenced in a study of blood T cell repertoires in COVID-19. Assay: immunoSEQ multiplex PCR; the TCRdb copy retains only in-frame clones and omits some. The repertoire has some 300,000 clones, about 90% of them found once; the top ten carry 0.9% to 1.2%. Sequenced: PBMCs or T cells enriched from blood (not recorded which). Source of these receptors: a woman in her thirties who had recovered from COVID-19.

V is TRBV5-1 and J is TRBJ2-3; 12 bases line up with TRBD2. Germline assignment: CDR1 SGHRS and CDR2 YFSETQ. The junction had 3 bases not matched to a gene; V was cut back by 0 bases and J by 4 bases. The CDR3 covers 16 residues. CDR3 DNA: TGCGCCAGCAGCTTGGCTAGCGGGGGGGCCGCAGATACGCAGTATTTT. It translates to CASSLASGGAADTQYF.

This chain uses TRBV2 with TRBJ1-1, with 7 bases that match TRBD1. Trimming removed 9 bases from V and 0 bases from J; junction bases left unmatched: 4. The CDR3 is made up of 13 amino acids. Germline V lookup: CDR1 SNHLY, CDR2 FYNNEI. The CDR3 coding sequence is TGTGCCAGTAGACAGGGTGTGAACACTGAAGCTTTCTTT. It translates to CASRQGVNTEAFF.

The chain combines TRBV5-1 with TRBJ2-2; D might be TRBD1 (6 bases). Per germline, CDR1 SGHRS and CDR2 YFSETQ. The CDR3 is 13 amino acids. V was cut by 5 bases and J by 5 bases, with 10 bases left in between. DNA of the CDR3: TGCGCCAGCAGGAAGGGGGAGACCGGGGAGCTGTTTTTT. Residues: CASRKGETGELFF.

The chain uses TRBV2 and TRBJ2-3; 10 nucleotides align to TRBD2. Germline values: CDR1 SNHLY, CDR2 FYNNEI. This CDR3 spans 14 amino acids. J was trimmed by 6 bases and V by 7 bases; bases with no gene match: 7. In DNA form, the CDR3 reads TGTGCCAGCATGGTAGCGGGGGGAGGGGATACGCAGTATTTT. It is translated as CASMVAGGGDTQYF.

CDR3: CASSLFDRSNEKLFF. The CDR3 DNA follows: TGTGCCAGCAGTTTATTCGACAGAAGTAATGAAAAACTGTTTTTT. The chain combines TRBV28 with TRBJ1-4; D might be TRBD1 (5 bases). Germline CDR1 reads MDHEN; CDR2 reads SYDVKM. This CDR3 contains 15 residues. V was trimmed by 1 base and J by 4 bases, leaving 10 bases between them.

The CDR3 protein is CASSFSATGQASPLHF. DNA for the CDR3: TGTGCCAGCAGCTTCTCCGCGACCGGACAGGCTTCACCCCTCCACTTT. J is TRBJ1-6 and V is TRBV5-6; 7 nucleotides align to TRBD1. The CDR3 is 16 amino acids. From germline, CDR1 is SGHDT and CDR2 YYEEEE. The V segment lost 2 bases and the J segment 9 bases; nucleotides outside the gene matches: 11.

With respect to this clone: Additional DNA sequences in this sample encode the identical CDR3. V is TRBV7-2 and J is TRBJ1-2; 8 nucleotides line up with TRBD1. Germline V gives CDR1 SGHTA, CDR2 FQGNSA. V lost 1 base to trimming and J lost 2 bases; unmatched junction nucleotides: 0. This CDR3 is built from 14 residues. The CDR3, as DNA: TGTGCCAGCAGCTTAGGGACAGGGAACTATGGCTACACCTTC. Translated: CASSLGTGNYGYTF.

V gene TRBV7-9 combines with J gene TRBJ2-1; 7 bases fit TRBD1. With V trimmed by 4 bases and J by 4 bases, 13 bases remained unmatched. The CDR3 consists of 17 residues. CDR1 is SEHNR, CDR2 FQNEAQ, per germline (reference sequence). The CDR3 nucleotides are TGTGCCAGCAGCTCACTTCCGGGACAGCAACAGTACAATGAGCAGTTCTTC. Translated: CASSSLPGQQQYNEQFF.

The V gene is TRBV30, the J gene TRBJ1-2; 8 bases agree with TRBD1. This CDR3 has 15 amino acids. V was pared by 1 base and J by 7 bases, with 11 bases of the junction left unmatched. Germline loops: CDR1 GTSNPN, CDR2 SVGIG (reference sequence). The CDR3 spells CAWSGPGTGLSGYTF. CDR3 sequence (DNA): TGTGCCTGGAGTGGCCCCGGGACAGGTCTTTCTGGCTACACCTTC.

J is TRBJ2-5 and V is TRBV13, with D maybe TRBD2 (5 bases). Germline V gene lookup returns CDR1 PRHDT and CDR2 FYEKMQ (reference sequence). V lost 0 bases to trimming and J lost 2 bases, with 10 bases between them. This CDR3 has 15 residues. Here the CDR3 DNA reads TGTGCCAGCAGCTTAGGCCGTGGGAGACAAGAGACCCAGTACTTC. This sequence encodes CASSLGRGRQETQYF.

The chain employs TRBV28 and TRBJ2-7; D possibly corresponds to TRBD1 (8 bases). CDR1 MDHEN and CDR2 SYDVKM come from the germline V gene. The CDR3 loop spans 18 amino acids. V dropped 4 bases and J dropped 1 base, with 23 bases sitting between them. CDR3 amino acids: CASSSILRGQGGSYEQYF. CDR3 DNA: TGTGCCAGCAGTTCCATACTGCGAGGACAGGGAGGGTCCTACGAGCAGTACTTC. The whole variable domain, filled in from reference TRBV28 and TRBJ2-7, reads DVKVTQSSRYLVKRTGEKVFLECVQDMDHENMFWYRQDPGLGLRLIYFSYDVKMKEKGDIPEGYSVSREKKERFSLILESASTNQTSMYLCASSSILRGQGGSYEQYFGPGTRLTVT.

The CDR3 coding sequence is TGTGCCCTAGGGGGGGGAAGTGAAAAACTGTTTTTT. It codes for CALGGGSEKLFF. The chain has TRBV30 and TRBJ1-4; tentative D call: TRBD1 (6 bases). Germline V gives CDR1 GTSNPN, CDR2 SVGIG (reference sequence). CDR3 length: 12 residues. V lost 8 bases and J 7 bases, leaving 14 bases between the germline ends.

This clone occurred once. This sequence joins TRBV11-2 and TRBJ2-7; D possibly corresponds to TRBD2 (6 bases). Deletions cut 8 bases from V and 3 bases from J, with 14 bases between. CDR1 and CDR2 from the germline V gene are SGHAT and FQNNGV. CDR3 length: 13 amino acids. CDR3: CASVRARGYEQYF. For the CDR3, the DNA is TGTGCCAGCGTAAGGGCGCGGGGCTACGAGCAGTACTTC.

The chain has TRBV28 and TRBJ1-2; possibly TRBD1 for D (5 bases). The germline CDR1 and CDR2 sequences are MDHEN and SYDVKM. This CDR3 is 14 amino acids long. V was cut by 2 bases and J by 8 bases, with 15 bases left in between. CDR3 nucleotide sequence: TGTGCCAGCAGTTTAGGGCATGGGGCTGGGGGCTACACCTTC. Protein: CASSLGHGAGGYTF.

About this clone: The same CDR3 arises from other DNA sequences in this sample as well. The rearrangement links TRBV28 to TRBJ2-7; TRBD2 is a possible D gene (5 bases). Germline CDR1 MDHEN, CDR2 SYDVKM. V dropped 9 bases and J dropped 4 bases, with 10 bases sitting between them. This CDR3 contains 11 residues. CDR3 in amino acids: CASTRNYEQYF. The CDR3 nucleotides read TGTGCCAGTACTAGGAATTACGAGCAGTACTTC.

The chain joins TRBV20-1 to TRBJ1-2; D perhaps matches TRBD1 (6 bases). With 3 bases removed from V and 6 bases from J, the gap between germline ends came to 17 bases. CDR3 length: 14 amino acids. Germline V lookup: CDR1 DFQATT, CDR2 SNEGSKA (reference sequence). The CDR3 DNA is TGCAGTGCTAGTTATCGGCTAGGGGGTCATGGCTACACCTTC. Protein: CSASYRLGGHGYTF.